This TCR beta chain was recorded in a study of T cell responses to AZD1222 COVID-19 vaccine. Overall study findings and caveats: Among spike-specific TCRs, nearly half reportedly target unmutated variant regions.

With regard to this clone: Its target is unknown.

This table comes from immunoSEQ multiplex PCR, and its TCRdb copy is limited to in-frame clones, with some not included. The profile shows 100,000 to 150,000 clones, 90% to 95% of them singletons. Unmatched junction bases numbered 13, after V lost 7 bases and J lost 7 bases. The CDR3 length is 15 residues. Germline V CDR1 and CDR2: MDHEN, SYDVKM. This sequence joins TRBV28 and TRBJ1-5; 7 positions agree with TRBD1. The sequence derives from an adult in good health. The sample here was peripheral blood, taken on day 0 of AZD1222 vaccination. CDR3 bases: TGTGCCAGCAATATACAGGGGATTGTTGGACAGCCCCAGCATTTT. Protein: CASNIQGIVGQPQHF.